This is a list of T cell receptor beta chains from one sample in a study of brain T cells in children with intractable seizures. Generated by immunoSEQ multiplex PCR, the TCRdb table keeps only in-frame clones and is missing some. This repertoire shows about 80,000 clones, approximately 89% found once; its top ten account for around 22%. The sample consisted of peripheral blood, taken at surgery. All receptors derive from a girl aged 2-10 years with Rasmussen encephalitis and intractable seizures. Both conserved end residues are part of each CDR3. The order of the fields is clone size, V gene, J gene, CDR3 protein. For some rows the clone size is stated as once, few or many, or as a class when expanded; others skip it.

abundance: .; v_gene: TRBV5-1; j_gene: TRBJ1-6; CDR3aa: CASSSDTGQYNSPLHF
abundance: few; v_gene: TRBV4-2; j_gene: TRBJ2-7; CDR3aa: CASSQDPMGEQYF
abundance: .; v_gene: TRBV5-1; j_gene: TRBJ2-1; CDR3aa: CASSLGPGLYNEQFF
abundance: .; v_gene: TRBV27; j_gene: TRBJ2-1; CDR3aa: CASSRTSGVPWDEQFF
abundance: .; v_gene: TRBV11-2; j_gene: TRBJ1-4; CDR3aa: CASSLVGTIGEKLFF
abundance: .; v_gene: TRBV5-4; j_gene: TRBJ2-6; CDR3aa: CASSFGGDRANVLTF
abundance: .; v_gene: TRBV6-1; j_gene: TRBJ2-1; CDR3aa: CASSEQPRDPPYNEQFF
abundance: .; v_gene: TRBV5-4; j_gene: TRBJ1-2; CDR3aa: CASSTPGQGFRGYTF
abundance: .; v_gene: TRBV5-4; j_gene: TRBJ2-2; CDR3aa: CASSSRAGDGELFF
abundance: .; v_gene: TRBV4-2; j_gene: TRBJ2-2; CDR3aa: CASSQDETSGGSTNTGELFF
abundance: few; v_gene: TRBV25-1; j_gene: TRBJ2-1; CDR3aa: CASSDGAGDEQFF
abundance: .; v_gene: TRBV14; j_gene: TRBJ2-7; CDR3aa: CASSRQGPYEQYF
abundance: .; v_gene: TRBV6-5; j_gene: TRBJ1-2; CDR3aa: CASRDRVNYGYTF
abundance: .; v_gene: TRBV4-2; j_gene: TRBJ2-1; CDR3aa: CASSQDNGLAGGNEQFF
abundance: .; v_gene: TRBV30; j_gene: TRBJ1-1; CDR3aa: CAWSVLSGYTEAFF
abundance: .; v_gene: TRBV5-5; j_gene: TRBJ2-3; CDR3aa: CASSSSRLEARGDTQYF
abundance: .; v_gene: TRBV5-1; j_gene: TRBJ2-1; CDR3aa: CASTRGNNEQFF
abundance: .; v_gene: TRBV3-1/TRBV3-2; j_gene: TRBJ2-3; CDR3aa: CASSLGPARTDTQYF
abundance: .; v_gene: TRBV28; j_gene: TRBJ2-1; CDR3aa: CASAYVKGQGIYNEQFF
abundance: .; v_gene: TRBV18; j_gene: TRBJ1-4; CDR3aa: CASSRAGVLNEKLFF
abundance: .; v_gene: TRBV7-9; j_gene: TRBJ1-1; CDR3aa: CASVAAMNTEAFF
abundance: few; v_gene: TRBV6-5; j_gene: TRBJ2-5; CDR3aa: CASSYVAQETQYF